What follows are 11 T cell receptor beta chains derived from one specimen sequenced in a study of T cell repertoires in cytomegalovirus infection. TCRdb ran MiXCR on the reads and lists one entry per CDR3 protein. The sample records under 600,000 distinct CDR3 sequences, about 15% being singletons. Sample: CD8+ T cells from PBMCs. The receptors here all came from a human donor in good health (CMV status not recorded). Some clones in this sample may be carry-over from other donors' samples.

This sequence joins TRBV29-1 and TRBJ1-1; TRBD1 agrees at 7 bases. The V gene's germline CDR1 is SQVTM and CDR2 ANQGSEA. CDR3 size: 10 residues. The ends lost 4 bases at V and 8 bases at J; junction bases unmatched: 1. For the CDR3, the DNA is TGCAGCGTTGTACAGGGGGAAGCTTTCTTT. Its translation is CSVVQGEAFF.

This clonotype was counted many times. V usage is TRBV6-5 and J usage is TRBJ2-3, with 8 bases fitting TRBD2. Germline trimming cut 2 bases from V and 3 bases from J; bases unmatched to any gene: 4. This CDR3 region has 15 residues. Germline CDR1 and CDR2: MNHEY and SVGAGI. CDR3 in DNA: TGTGCCAGCAGTTACGCGGGAGGTTCTACAGATACGCAGTATTTT. It yields the protein CASSYAGGSTDTQYF.

This clonotype has a handful of counts. The chain employs TRBV5-6 and TRBJ2-5, with D possibly matching TRBD1 (6 bases). This CDR3 spans 14 amino acids. The V end lost 4 bases, the J end lost 0 bases, and 10 bases lay between the germline ends. CDR1 and CDR2 (germline): SGHDT, YYEEEE. CDR3 protein: CASSRPGDQETQYF. The CDR3 region has the DNA TGTGCCAGCAGCCGCCCAGGGGACCAAGAGACCCAGTACTTC.

This clonotype was seen repeatedly, ten times or more. The chain recombines TRBV11-2 with TRBJ2-1; D is uncertain. CDR1 and CDR2 from the germline V gene are SGHAT and FQNNGV. Trimming cost V 7 bases and J 7 bases, with 11 bases left between them. CDR3 length: 12 residues. The CDR3 sequence is CASNPDGNEQFF. CDR3 in DNA: TGTGCCAGCAACCCAGACGGAAATGAGCAGTTCTTC.

A few counts support this clonotype. The gene calls are TRBV29-1 and TRBJ1-2; no clear D. Germline V gives CDR1 SQVTM, CDR2 ANQGSEA. The CDR3 is made up of 12 amino acids. Trimming took off 0 bases at V and 6 bases at J, with 8 bases between the two ends. The CDR3 loop is CSVEETSDGYTF. The CDR3 DNA follows: TGCAGCGTTGAAGAAACTAGCGATGGCTACACCTTC.

This clonotype was observed at least ten times. This rearrangement joins TRBV7-9 to TRBJ2-7; 14 nucleotides agree with TRBD2. Germline V CDR1 and CDR2: SEHNR, FQNEAQ (reference sequence). The CDR3 has 19 residues. V was clipped by 5 bases and J by 0 bases; unmatched bases: 12. CDR3 coding DNA: TGTGCCAGCAGCATTACAGGGATCGGGACTAGCGGGGGCTCCTACGAGCAGTACTTC. Amino acid sequence: CASSITGIGTSGGSYEQYF.

V is TRBV19 and J is TRBJ2-3, with 11 nucleotides matching TRBD2. Germline assignment: CDR1 LNHDA and CDR2 SQIVND (reference sequence). V lost 10 bases and J lost 4; bases outside the gene matches: 10. The CDR3 is made up of 15 amino acids. In DNA form, the CDR3 reads TGTGCCACCCAACCACTAGCGGGAGCGGCAGATACGCAGTATTTT. Protein sequence: CATQPLAGAADTQYF.

DNA for the CDR3: TGTGCCAGCAGCCAAGACTTGCCGAGGCCGCAAGAGACCCAGTACTTC. This gives the protein CASSQDLPRPQETQYF. The rearrangement uses TRBV14 and TRBJ2-5; no firm D call. Germline CDR1 reads SGHDN; CDR2 reads FVKESK. The CDR3 consists of 16 residues. Trimming removed 0 bases at V and 2 bases at J, with 13 bases between.

In regard to this clonotype: At one of its ends the junction is not consistent with the germline gene, which may arise from a read error. V is TRBV7-8 and J is TRBJ2-7; 12 bases are a match to TRBD2. Germline V lookup: CDR1 SGHVS, CDR2 FQNEAQ. This CDR3 is 14 amino acids long. This CDR3 is CSSSPGLAGYEQYF. Written as DNA, the CDR3 is TGCTCCAGCAGCCCGGGACTAGCGGGCTACGAGCAGTACTTC.

In this sample, this clonotype turned up a few times. V gene TRBV5-4 combines with J gene TRBJ2-7, with a possible D match to TRBD2 (6 bases). This CDR3 is 14 amino acids long. The V end lost 2 bases, the J end lost 4 bases, and 13 bases lay between the germline ends. The germline V gene has CDR1 SGHNT and CDR2 YYREEE (reference sequence). In nucleotides, the CDR3 is TGTGCCAGCAGCTTTGGAGGGACTTGGTACGAGCAGTACTTC. Translating gives CASSFGGTWYEQYF.

This clonotype was found many times. The chain is built from TRBV7-3 and TRBJ2-1; D unclear. The germline gives CDR1 SGHTA, CDR2 FQGTGA. This CDR3 has 13 amino acids. Trimming took off 5 bases at V and 3 bases at J, with 8 bases between the two ends. DNA for the CDR3: TGTGCCAGCAGCCTAGACAACTACAATGAGCAGTTCTTC. As protein: CASSLDNYNEQFF.